The sequence of this TCR beta chain was determined in a study of cytomegalovirus exposure and HLA in healthy donors. The PCR made use of 60 Vbeta and 13 Jbeta primers. The data were produced by immunoSEQ multiplex PCR, yet TCRdb's version contains in-frame clones alone and is incomplete. The sample's table shows around 140,000 clones. With 5 bases clipped from V and 2 bases from J, the junction kept 6 bases outside the gene matches. Germline CDR1 and CDR2: SNHLY and FYNNEI. This CDR3 spans 17 amino acids. The sample was PBMCs. The chain employs TRBV2 and TRBJ2-2; 12 bases match TRBD2. The TCR sequence derives from a woman aged 18-35 years in good health and CMV-seronegative. CDR3 in DNA: TGTGCCAGCAGTAGACTAGCGGGAGCTCTAAACACCGGGGAGCTGTTTTTT. This codes for CASSRLAGALNTGELFF. Looking up the rest from reference TRBV2 and TRBJ2-2 gives the full variable domain: EPEVTQTPSHQVTQMGQEVILRCVPISNHLYFYWYRQILGQKVEFLVSFYNNEISEKSEIFDDQFSVERPDGSNFTLKIRSTKLEDSAMYFCASSRLAGALNTGELFFGEGSRLTVL.